Listed below are T cell receptor beta chains from one sample, sequenced in a study of long-term antiretroviral therapy in people with HIV. Profiled with immunoSEQ multiplex PCR; TCRdb holds only in-frame clones, not every one. The sample includes tens of thousands of clones, about 95% seen only once; the top ten take 3.1%. Sequenced here: unsorted PBMCs, sampled 5.3 years after starting antiretroviral therapy. The receptor source for this set is a man aged 50 to 59 with HIV. Each CDR3 is given with its conserved first and last residue. The D gene is left open where the match is weak. Size is stated for part of the rows, as once, few or many counts, or as a class when the clone is expanded.

14 - TRBJ2-1 TRBD1 TRBV29-1 TGCAGCGTTGAAGGACAGGGGGTCTACAATGAGCAGTTCTTC CSVEGQGVYNEQFF
17 - TRBJ1-3 - TRBV4-1 TGCGCCAGCAGCCGGGGGGCAAGGTTAAGCTCTGGAAACACCATATATTTT CASSRGARLSSGNTIYF
13 - TRBJ2-4 TRBD1 TRBV15 TGTGCCACCGAGGGGGCAGGCAAAAACATTCAGTACTTC CATEGAGKNIQYF
16 - TRBJ2-3 TRBD2 TRBV30 TGTGCCTGGGAAATCGGGACTAGCGGGGCCACAGATACGCAGTATTTT CAWEIGTSGATDTQYF
16 - TRBJ2-3 - TRBV18 TGTGCCAGCTCACCAGTAATGGACAGAAGCACAGATACGCAGTATTTT CASSPVMDRSTDTQYF
15 - TRBJ2-7 - TRBV23-1 TGCGCCAGCAGTTTTCCGACAGGTGATTCCTACGAGCAGTACTTC CASSFPTGDSYEQYF
17 once TRBJ1-5 - TRBV7-9 TGTGCCAGCAGCCTCGATCCCGGGACGGTGGGCAATCAGCCCCAGCATTTT CASSLDPGTVGNQPQHF
14 once TRBJ1-5 - TRBV6-5 TGTGCCAGCAGTGGAGGGGAGGAGAATCAGCCCCAGCATTTT CASSGGEENQPQHF
17 - TRBJ2-2 - TRBV21-1 TGTGCCAGCAGCAAAGCTTCACAGGGGACGGACACCGGGGAGCTGTTTTTT CASSKASQGTDTGELFF
12 few TRBJ2-3 - TRBV27 TGTGCCAGCAGTTTTGAAGGTAGTAAGCAGTATTTT CASSFEGSKQYF
14 - TRBJ2-7 - TRBV30 TGTGCCTGGACTATGGACTATACTCGCTACGAGCAGTACTTC CAWTMDYTRYEQYF
12 - TRBJ2-3 - TRBV7-9 TGTGCCAGCAGCTTAGTTGTTAGCGCCTTGTATTTT CASSLVVSALYF
18 - TRBJ2-3 - TRBV5-4 TGTGCCAGCAGCTTGGCGTCAGGGGGGTATTCTAGCACAGATACGCAGTATTTT CASSLASGGYSSTDTQYF
14 - TRBJ1-4 - TRBV19 TGTGCCAGTAGTATAAAGGGGCTTCGTGAAAAACTGTTTTTT CASSIKGLREKLFF
16 once TRBJ2-1 TRBD1 TRBV4-3 TGCGCCAGCAGCCAAGGTCTAGGACAGGGGATGAATGAGCAGTTCTTC CASSQGLGQGMNEQFF
15 once TRBJ1-3 - TRBV28 TGTGCCAGCAGTTTGGGGGGACCCTCTGGAAACACCATATATTTT CASSLGGPSGNTIYF
11 - TRBJ1-4 - TRBV7-8 TGTGCCAGCAGGGGGGGAGAAAAACTGTTTTTT CASRGGEKLFF
16 - TRBJ2-3 TRBD2 TRBV5-8 TGTGCCAGCAGCTTGGCGAGCGGGGGCATCACAGATACGCAGTATTTT CASSLASGGITDTQYF
16 - TRBJ2-1 TRBD1 TRBV9 TGTGCCAGCAGCCAAAGGGGACAGGGTATCTACAATGAGCAGTTCTTC CASSQRGQGIYNEQFF
17 - TRBJ2-7 TRBD2 TRBV4-3 TGCGCCAGCAGCCAAGATGTTGCGGGGGGTTCCACCTACGAGCAGTACTTC CASSQDVAGGSTYEQYF
18 - TRBJ1-6 - TRBV4-2 TGTGCCAGCAGCCAAGAGGGTTCTGGACAGTACTATAATTCACCCCTCCACTTT CASSQEGSGQYYNSPLHF
16 - TRBJ2-3 TRBD2 TRBV29-1 TGCAGCGTTGATAATCTAGCGGGGGCTCCCACAGATACGCAGTATTTT CSVDNLAGAPTDTQYF
14 - TRBJ1-1 - TRBV6-5 TGTGCCAGCAGTTACTCCTATCTTGGGGAGAAAGCTTTCTTT CASSYSYLGEKAFF
16 - TRBJ1-5 - TRBV5-4 TGTGCCAGCAGCTTAAACCGGGGGATCGGGAATCAGCCCCAGCATTTT CASSLNRGIGNQPQHF
17 - TRBJ2-3 - TRBV10-3 TGTGCCATCAGTGCCCCCGGGGGAGGTTTGGCAGTCGGTACGCAGTATTTT CAISAPGGGLAVGTQYF
12 - TRBJ1-4 - TRBV28 TGTGCCAGCAGTTTAAGGGCTGAAAAACTGTTTTTT CASSLRAEKLFF
11 - TRBJ2-1 - TRBV29-1 TGCAGCGGGGAACAGGGAAATGAGCAGTTCTTC CSGEQGNEQFF
17 - TRBJ1-3 - TRBV30 TGTGCCTGGAGTCCGCCGGACGGACTTAGCTCTGGAAACACCATATATTTT CAWSPPDGLSSGNTIYF
13 - TRBJ1-6 - TRBV10-1 TGCGCCAGCAGTGATACAGGGAATTCACCCCTCCACTTT CASSDTGNSPLHF
16 - TRBJ2-6 - TRBV6-5 TGTGCCAGCAGTTTTGGCATCCACTCTGGGGCCAACGTCCTGACTTTC CASSFGIHSGANVLTF
12 once TRBJ2-2 - TRBV27 TGTGCCAGCAGTATTAACACCGGGGAGCTGTTTTTT CASSINTGELFF
15 - TRBJ2-7 - TRBV5-1 TGCGCCAGCAGTTCGACTAGAAGTGCGCTCTACGAGCAGTACTTC CASSSTRSALYEQYF
13 - TRBJ1-2 - TRBV30 TGTGCCTGGGGAACCTCCTCAAACTATGGCTACACCTTC CAWGTSSNYGYTF
14 once TRBJ1-1 - TRBV5-1 TGCGCCAGCAGCCCCCGGGGGCCGGACACTGAAGCTTTCTTT CASSPRGPDTEAFF
17 - TRBJ1-2 TRBD1 TRBV29-1 TGCAGCGTTGAGGCCCCGGGACAGGGTTTATTAGGTCATGGCTACACCTTC CSVEAPGQGLLGHGYTF